This T cell receptor beta chain came from a study of T-cell memory formation after mild COVID-19. Looking at the study overall: Largely donor-specific TCR clusters were found. Study-wide points: Contracting CD4+ clones sat mainly in CM and EM; CD8+ in EMRA.

The CDR3 totals 16 residues. The germline V gene encodes CDR1 KGHSH and CDR2 LQKENI. The ends were cut back, 2 bases at V and 2 bases at J, with 12 bases in the middle. Each CDR3 protein is one row after TCRdb ran MiXCR on the 5' RACE reads. The repertoire holds around 100,000 distinct CDR3 sequences, 11% seen once, with roughly two fifths in the top ten. This clonotype was recorded many times. The antigen remains undetermined. The chain carries TRBV18 and TRBJ2-2; a weak D match, TRBD1 (6 bases). This TCR was recovered from a man aged 18 to 29 who had mild COVID-19 (a few samples of this study predate the infection). Cell type and time point are not known. Specimen: PBMCs or a T cell subset sorted from them (not recorded which). In nucleotides, the CDR3 is TGTGCCAGCTCACCAATCAGGGGTCAAAACACCGGGGAGCTGTTTTTT. Translating it yields CASSPIRGQNTGELFF.